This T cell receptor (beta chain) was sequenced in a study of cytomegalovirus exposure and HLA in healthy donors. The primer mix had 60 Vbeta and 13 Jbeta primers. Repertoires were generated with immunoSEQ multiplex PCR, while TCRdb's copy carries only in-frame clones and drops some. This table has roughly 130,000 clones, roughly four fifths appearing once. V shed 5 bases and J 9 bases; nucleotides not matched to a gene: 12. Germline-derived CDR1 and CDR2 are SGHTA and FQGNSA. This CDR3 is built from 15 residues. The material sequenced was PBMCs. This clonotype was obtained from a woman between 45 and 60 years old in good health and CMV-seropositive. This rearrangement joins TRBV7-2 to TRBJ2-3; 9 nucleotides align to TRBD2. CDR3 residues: CASSQLAGSPGTQYF. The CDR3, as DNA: TGTGCCAGCAGCCAACTAGCGGGTTCCCCTGGCACGCAGTATTTT.